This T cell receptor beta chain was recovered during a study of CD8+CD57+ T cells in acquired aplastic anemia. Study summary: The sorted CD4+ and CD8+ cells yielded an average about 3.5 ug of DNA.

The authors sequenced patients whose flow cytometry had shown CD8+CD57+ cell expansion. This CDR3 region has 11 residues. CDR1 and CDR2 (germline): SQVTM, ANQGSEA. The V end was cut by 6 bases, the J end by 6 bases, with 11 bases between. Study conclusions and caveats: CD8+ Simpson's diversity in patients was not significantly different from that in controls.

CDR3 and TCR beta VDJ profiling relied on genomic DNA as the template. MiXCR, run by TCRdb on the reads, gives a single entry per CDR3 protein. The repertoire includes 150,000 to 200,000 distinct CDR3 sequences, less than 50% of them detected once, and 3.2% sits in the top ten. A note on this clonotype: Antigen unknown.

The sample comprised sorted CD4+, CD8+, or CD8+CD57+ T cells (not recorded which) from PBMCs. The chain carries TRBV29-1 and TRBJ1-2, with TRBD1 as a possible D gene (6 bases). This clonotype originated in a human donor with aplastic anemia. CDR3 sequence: CSVGGRHGYTF. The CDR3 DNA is TGCAGCGTGGGGGGGCGTCATGGCTACACCTTC. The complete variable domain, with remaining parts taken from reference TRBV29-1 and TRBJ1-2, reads SAVISQKPSRDICQRGTSLTIQCQVDSQVTMMFWYRQQPGQSLTLIATANQGSEATYESGFVIDKFPISRPNLTFSTLTVSNMSPEDSSIYLCSVGGRHGYTFGSGTRLTVV.